A single T cell receptor beta chain is shown here with its context. This sample is part of a study of shared clonotypes between healthy human individuals. As defined, naive CD8 cells were CD45RO-negative and positively selected for CCR7, with terminally differentiated effector memory CD45RA+ cells excluded. The protocol was immunoSEQ multiplex PCR, while the TCRdb copy is restricted to in-frame clones and leaves out a portion. The data show more than 2 million clones, about 95% seen once. V was clipped by 4 bases and J by 4 bases, with 14 bases between them. Germline loops: CDR1 MDHEN, CDR2 SYDVKM. The CDR3 covers 15 residues.

Sequencing input: naive CD8+ T cells sorted from blood. This sequence was found in a young man in good health. This chain connects TRBV28 to TRBJ1-5; no firm D call. CDR3 DNA: TGTGCCAGCAGTTCACCCGTAGAAGGGAATCAGCCCCAGCATTTT. It codes for CASSSPVEGNQPQHF.